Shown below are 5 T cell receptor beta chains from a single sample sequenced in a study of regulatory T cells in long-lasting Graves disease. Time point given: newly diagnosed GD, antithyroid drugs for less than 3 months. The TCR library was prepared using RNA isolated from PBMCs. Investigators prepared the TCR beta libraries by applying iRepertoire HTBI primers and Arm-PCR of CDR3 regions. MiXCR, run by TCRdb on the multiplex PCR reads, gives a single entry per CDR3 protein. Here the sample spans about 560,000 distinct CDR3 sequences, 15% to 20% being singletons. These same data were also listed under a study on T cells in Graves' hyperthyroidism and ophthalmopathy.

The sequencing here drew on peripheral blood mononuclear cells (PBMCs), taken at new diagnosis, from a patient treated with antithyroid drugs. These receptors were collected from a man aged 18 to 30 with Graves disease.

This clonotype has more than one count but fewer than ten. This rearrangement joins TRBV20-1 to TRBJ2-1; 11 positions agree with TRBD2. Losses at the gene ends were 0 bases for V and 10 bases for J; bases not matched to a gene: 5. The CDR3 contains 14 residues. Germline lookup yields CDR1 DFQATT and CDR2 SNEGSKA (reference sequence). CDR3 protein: CSARELAGEAEQFF. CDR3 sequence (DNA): TGCAGTGCTAGAGAACTAGCGGGGGAGGCGGAGCAGTTCTTC.

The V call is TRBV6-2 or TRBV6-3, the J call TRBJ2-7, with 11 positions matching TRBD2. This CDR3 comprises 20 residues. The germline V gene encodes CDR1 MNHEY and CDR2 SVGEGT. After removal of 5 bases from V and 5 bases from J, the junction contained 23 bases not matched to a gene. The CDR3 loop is CASSPRTAGLAGSQFHEQYF. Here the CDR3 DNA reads TGTGCCAGCAGTCCACGGACCGCTGGACTAGCGGGCTCCCAATTCCACGAGCAGTACTTC.

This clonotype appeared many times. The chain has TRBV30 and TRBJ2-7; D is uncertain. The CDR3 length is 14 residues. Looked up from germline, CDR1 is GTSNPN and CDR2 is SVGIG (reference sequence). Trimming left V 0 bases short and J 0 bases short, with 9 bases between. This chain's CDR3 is CAWSVDTRSYEQYF. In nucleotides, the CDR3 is TGTGCCTGGAGTGTAGATACCCGCTCCTACGAGCAGTACTTC.

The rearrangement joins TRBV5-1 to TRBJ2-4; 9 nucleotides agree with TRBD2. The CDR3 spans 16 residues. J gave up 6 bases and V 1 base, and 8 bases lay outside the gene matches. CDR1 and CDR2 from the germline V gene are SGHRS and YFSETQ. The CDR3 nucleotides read TGCGCCAGCAGCTTGATACTAGCGGGCCCCGGAAACATTCAGTACTTC. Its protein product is CASSLILAGPGNIQYF.

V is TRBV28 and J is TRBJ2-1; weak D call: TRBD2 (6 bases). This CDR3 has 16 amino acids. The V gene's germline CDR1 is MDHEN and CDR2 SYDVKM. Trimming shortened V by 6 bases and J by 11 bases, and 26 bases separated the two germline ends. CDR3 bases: TGTGCCAGCAGCCCCGTTGGGACTCCGGGACTGGAGCAGCAGTTCTTC. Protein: CASSPVGTPGLEQQFF. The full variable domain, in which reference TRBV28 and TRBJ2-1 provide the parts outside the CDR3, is DVKVTQSSRYLVKRTGEKVFLECVQDMDHENMFWYRQDPGLGLRLIYFSYDVKMKEKGDIPEGYSVSREKKERFSLILESASTNQTSMYLCASSPVGTPGLEQQFFGPGTRLTVL.